This TCR beta chain was recorded in a study of cytomegalovirus exposure and HLA in healthy donors. Study information: Some 85 million unique TCRs, all from HLA-typed donors, were included in an early release of the data. The study's findings and limits: Prior analysis indicated that the majority of TCR beta V segments exhibited productivity approximately 90% or approximately 30% of the time. In a later analysis, HLA-associated beta chains showed higher expansion and lower generation probabilities than comparable chains.

On this clone: Its target is unknown.

The CDR3 extends over 12 amino acids. PCR used 60 Vbeta primers and 13 Jbeta primers. The repertoire was sequenced with immunoSEQ multiplex PCR; TCRdb's copy has only in-frame clones and lacks some. The table lists about 150,000 clones, about three fifths of them singletons, with 3% in the top ten. The chain employs TRBV21-1 and TRBJ2-1; the table names TRBD2, a call not compared with the DNA. TRBV21-1 is a pseudogene. Sequences were obtained from PBMCs. The receptor comes from a woman in her twenties or thirties in good health and CMV-seropositive. Here the CDR3 reads CASADGNNEQFF. The CDR3 DNA follows: TGTGCCAGCGCGGACGGGAACAATGAGCAGTTCTTC.